The clone carrying this T cell receptor beta chain was recorded at least ten times. TCRdb redid the calling of the RACE reads with MiXCR, one entry per CDR3 protein. Found here are fewer than 300,000 distinct CDR3 sequences, over 7.5% of them singletons; the top ten hold less than 1.5%. This specimen comes from a study of human T cells and chemical hapten exposure. The time point is: pre-sensitization, week 0. Described treatment: therapeutic diphenylcyclopropenone sensitization with weekly scalp DPC. The receptor was isolated from a man between 18 and 29 years old with alopecia areata. Some clones in this sample may be carry-over from other donors' samples. The source material was whole blood, sampled in connection with sensitization to the hapten diphenylcyclopropenone (DPC).

In nucleotides, the CDR3 is TGTGCCAGCAGTTACCTCGTCCTTGGTGGTAATTCACCCCTCCACTTT. Translating it yields CASSYLVLGGNSPLHF. This chain connects TRBV6-2 or TRBV6-3 to TRBJ1-6; D remains unclear. Trimming cost V 2 bases and J 6 bases, with 14 bases left between them. Germline V CDR1 and CDR2: MNHEY, SVGEGT. This CDR3 has 16 residues.